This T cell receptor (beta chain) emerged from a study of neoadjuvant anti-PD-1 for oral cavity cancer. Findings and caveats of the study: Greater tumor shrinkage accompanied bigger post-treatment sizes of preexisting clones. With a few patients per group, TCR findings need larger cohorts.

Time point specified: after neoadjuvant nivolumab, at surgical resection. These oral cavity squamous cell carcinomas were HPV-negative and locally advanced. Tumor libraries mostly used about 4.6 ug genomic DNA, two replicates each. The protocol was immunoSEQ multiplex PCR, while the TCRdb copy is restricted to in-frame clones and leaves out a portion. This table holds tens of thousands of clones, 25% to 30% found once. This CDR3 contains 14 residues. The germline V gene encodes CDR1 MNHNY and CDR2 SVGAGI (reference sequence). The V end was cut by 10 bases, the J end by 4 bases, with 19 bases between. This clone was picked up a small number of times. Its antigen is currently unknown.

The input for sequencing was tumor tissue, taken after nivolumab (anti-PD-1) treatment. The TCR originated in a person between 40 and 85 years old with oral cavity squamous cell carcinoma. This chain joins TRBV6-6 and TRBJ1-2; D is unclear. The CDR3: CATQLGRSGYGYTF. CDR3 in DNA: TGTGCCACACAGCTTGGACGTTCTGGCTATGGCTACACCTTC.